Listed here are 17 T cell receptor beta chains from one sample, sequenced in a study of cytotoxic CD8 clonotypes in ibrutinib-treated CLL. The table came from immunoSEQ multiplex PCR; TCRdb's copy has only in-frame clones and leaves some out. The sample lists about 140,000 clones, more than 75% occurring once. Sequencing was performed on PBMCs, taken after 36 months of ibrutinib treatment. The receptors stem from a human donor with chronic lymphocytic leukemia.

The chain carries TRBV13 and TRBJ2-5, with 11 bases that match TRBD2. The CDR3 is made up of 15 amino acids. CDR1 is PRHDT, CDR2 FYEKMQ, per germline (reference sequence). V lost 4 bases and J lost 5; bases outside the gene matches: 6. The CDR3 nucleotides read TGTGCCAGCAGCTCCCTAGCGGGGGGACGGGAGACCCAGTACTTC. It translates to CASSSLAGGRETQYF.

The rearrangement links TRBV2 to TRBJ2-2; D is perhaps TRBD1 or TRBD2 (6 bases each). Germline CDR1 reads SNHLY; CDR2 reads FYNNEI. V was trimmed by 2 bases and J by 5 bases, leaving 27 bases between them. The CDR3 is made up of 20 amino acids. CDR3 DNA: TGTGCCAGCAGTGAACCCGCGGTTCTGGGGGGCGGAATAAATACCGGGGAGCTGTTTTTT. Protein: CASSEPAVLGGGINTGELFF.

CDR3 loop: CASSDLDHGGRAVEQFF. As DNA, the CDR3 is TGTGCCAGCAGTGACCTCGATCACGGGGGGAGGGCCGTGGAGCAGTTCTTC. The chain is built from TRBV25-1 and TRBJ2-1, with 7 bases matching TRBD2. The CDR3 is made up of 17 amino acids. In germline, CDR1 is MGHDK, CDR2 SYGVNS. V shed 3 bases and J 10 bases; nucleotides not matched to a gene: 18.

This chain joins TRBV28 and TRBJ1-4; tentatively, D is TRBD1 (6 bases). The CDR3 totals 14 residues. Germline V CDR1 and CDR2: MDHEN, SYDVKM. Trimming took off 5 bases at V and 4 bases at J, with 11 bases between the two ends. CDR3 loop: CASSTDSFNEKLFF. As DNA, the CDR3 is TGTGCCAGCAGTACGGACAGCTTTAATGAAAAACTGTTTTTT.

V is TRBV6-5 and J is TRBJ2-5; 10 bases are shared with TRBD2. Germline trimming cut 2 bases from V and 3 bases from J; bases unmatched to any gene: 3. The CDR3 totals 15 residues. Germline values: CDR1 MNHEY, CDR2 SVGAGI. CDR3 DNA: TGTGCCAGCAGTTACGTACTAGCGGGAAAAGAGACCCAGTACTTC. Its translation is CASSYVLAGKETQYF.

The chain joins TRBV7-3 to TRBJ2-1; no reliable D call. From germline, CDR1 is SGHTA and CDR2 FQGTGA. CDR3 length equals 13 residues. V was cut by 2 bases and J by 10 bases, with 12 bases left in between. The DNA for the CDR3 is TGTGCCAGCAGCTTAGATAAGGGTTCCGAGCAGTTCTTC. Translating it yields CASSLDKGSEQFF.

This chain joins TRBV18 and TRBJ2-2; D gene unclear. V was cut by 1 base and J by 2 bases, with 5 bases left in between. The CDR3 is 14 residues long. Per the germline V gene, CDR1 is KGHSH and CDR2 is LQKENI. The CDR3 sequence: CASSPQLNTGELFF. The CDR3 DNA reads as TGTGCCAGCTCACCACAGTTAAACACCGGGGAGCTGTTTTTT.

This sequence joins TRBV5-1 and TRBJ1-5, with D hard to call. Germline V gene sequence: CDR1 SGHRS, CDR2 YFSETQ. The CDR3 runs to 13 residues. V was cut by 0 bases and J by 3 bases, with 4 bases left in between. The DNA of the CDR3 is TGCGCCAGCAGCTTGGCCCTCAATCAGCCCCAGCATTTT. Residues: CASSLALNQPQHF.

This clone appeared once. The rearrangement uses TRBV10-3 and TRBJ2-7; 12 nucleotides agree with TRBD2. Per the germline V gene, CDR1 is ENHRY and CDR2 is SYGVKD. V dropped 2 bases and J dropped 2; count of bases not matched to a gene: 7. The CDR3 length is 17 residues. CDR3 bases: TGTGCCATCAGTGAGCTAGCGGGAGGGCCGGGGGCCTACGAGCAGTACTTC. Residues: CAISELAGGPGAYEQYF.

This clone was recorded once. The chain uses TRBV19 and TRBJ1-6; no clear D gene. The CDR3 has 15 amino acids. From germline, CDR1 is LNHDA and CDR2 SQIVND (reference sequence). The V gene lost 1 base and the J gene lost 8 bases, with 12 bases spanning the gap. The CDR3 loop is CASSIGWGSYSPLHF. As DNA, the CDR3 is TGTGCCAGTAGTATAGGATGGGGTTCGTATTCACCCCTCCACTTT. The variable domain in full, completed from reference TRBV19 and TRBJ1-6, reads DGGITQSPKYLFRKEGQNVTLSCEQNLNHDAMYWYRQDPGQGLRLIYYSQIVNDFQKGDIAEGYSVSREKKESFPLTVTSAQKNPTAFYLCASSIGWGSYSPLHFGNGTRLTVT.

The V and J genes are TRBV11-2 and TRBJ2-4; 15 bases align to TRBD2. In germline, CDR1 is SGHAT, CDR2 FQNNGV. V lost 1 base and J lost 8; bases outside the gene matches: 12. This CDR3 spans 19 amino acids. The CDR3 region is CASSLARTSGGGSKDIQYF. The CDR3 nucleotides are TGTGCCAGCAGCTTAGCGCGGACTAGCGGGGGGGGAAGTAAGGACATTCAGTACTTC.

CDR3 coding DNA: TGTGCCAGCAGTGATTACCTTCTCTCCTACAATGAGCAGTTCTTC. Protein product: CASSDYLLSYNEQFF. The chain is built from TRBV2 and TRBJ2-1; D gene uncertain. V was trimmed by 3 bases and J by 0 bases, leaving 9 bases between them. The CDR3 runs to 15 residues. Germline lookup yields CDR1 SNHLY and CDR2 FYNNEI. Complete variable domain (other parts from reference TRBV2 and TRBJ2-1): EPEVTQTPSHQVTQMGQEVILRCVPISNHLYFYWYRQILGQKVEFLVSFYNNEISEKSEIFDDQFSVERPDGSNFTLKIRSTKLEDSAMYFCASSDYLLSYNEQFFGPGTRLTVL.

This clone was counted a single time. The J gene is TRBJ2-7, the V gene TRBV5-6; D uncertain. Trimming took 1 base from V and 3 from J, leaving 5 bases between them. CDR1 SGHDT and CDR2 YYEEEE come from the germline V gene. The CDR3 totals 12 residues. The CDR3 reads CASSLSFYEQYF. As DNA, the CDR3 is TGTGCCAGCAGCTTGTCTTTCTACGAGCAGTACTTC.

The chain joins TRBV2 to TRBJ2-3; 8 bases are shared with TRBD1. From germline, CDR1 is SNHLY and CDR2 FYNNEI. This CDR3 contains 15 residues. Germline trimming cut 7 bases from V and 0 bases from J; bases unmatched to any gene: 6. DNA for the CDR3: TGTGCCAGCAAGAGGGACAGGTCTAGCACAGATACGCAGTATTTT. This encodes CASKRDRSSTDTQYF. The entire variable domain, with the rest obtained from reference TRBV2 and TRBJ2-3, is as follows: EPEVTQTPSHQVTQMGQEVILRCVPISNHLYFYWYRQILGQKVEFLVSFYNNEISEKSEIFDDQFSVERPDGSNFTLKIRSTKLEDSAMYFCASKRDRSSTDTQYFGPGTRLTVL.

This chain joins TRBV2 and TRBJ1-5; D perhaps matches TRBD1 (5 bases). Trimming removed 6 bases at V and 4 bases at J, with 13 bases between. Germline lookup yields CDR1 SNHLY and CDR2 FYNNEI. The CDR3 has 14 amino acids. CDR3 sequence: CASRGVGENQPQHF. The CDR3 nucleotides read TGTGCCAGCAGAGGGGTAGGTGAGAATCAGCCCCAGCATTTT.

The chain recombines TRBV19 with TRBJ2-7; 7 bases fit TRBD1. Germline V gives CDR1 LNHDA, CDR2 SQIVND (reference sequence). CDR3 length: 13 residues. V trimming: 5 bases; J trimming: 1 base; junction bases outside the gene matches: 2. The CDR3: CASSSQGSYEQYF. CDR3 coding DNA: TGTGCCAGTAGTTCACAGGGGTCCTACGAGCAGTACTTC.

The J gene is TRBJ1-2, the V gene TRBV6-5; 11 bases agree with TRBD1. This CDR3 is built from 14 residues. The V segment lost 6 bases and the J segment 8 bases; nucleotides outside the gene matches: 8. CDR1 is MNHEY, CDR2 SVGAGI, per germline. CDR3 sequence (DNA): TGTGCCAGCAGCCAAGGACAGGGGGCGCGGGGCTACACCTTC. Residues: CASSQGQGARGYTF.